These T cell receptor beta chains were read from a single sample in a study of T cell responses to AZD1222 COVID-19 vaccine. The data were produced by immunoSEQ multiplex PCR, yet TCRdb's version contains in-frame clones alone and is incomplete. Among about 92,000 clones listed, 89% were seen once. This specimen consisted of peripheral blood, obtained on day 0 of AZD1222 vaccination. The receptor set was obtained from an adult in good health. Each CDR3 is given with its conserved first and last residue. D genes are given only for firm matches. Some rows have no size entry. The others give once, few or many, or a class for an expanded clone.

j_gene: TRBJ1-2; abundance: -; d_gene: -; len: 15; v_gene: TRBV3-1/TRBV3-2; CDR3nt: TGTGCCAGCAGCCAAGGGCCAACAGTAAACTATGGCTACACCTTC; CDR3aa: CASSQGPTVNYGYTF
j_gene: TRBJ2-7; abundance: -; d_gene: -; len: 11; v_gene: TRBV6-5; CDR3nt: TGTGCCAGCAGTTACGGGGGTGAGCAGTACTTC; CDR3aa: CASSYGGEQYF
j_gene: TRBJ1-1; abundance: -; d_gene: TRBD1; len: 19; v_gene: TRBV27; CDR3nt: TGTGCCAGCAGTTTATCCCCGGGACAGGGGGCGGGGGTGAACACTGAAGCTTTCTTT; CDR3aa: CASSLSPGQGAGVNTEAFF
j_gene: TRBJ2-5; abundance: -; d_gene: TRBD2; len: 15; v_gene: TRBV6-1; CDR3nt: TGTGCCAGCAGTGAGTTTAGGGAGGGGCGCTCGGGCCAGTACTTC; CDR3aa: CASSEFREGRSGQYF
j_gene: TRBJ1-3; abundance: -; d_gene: -; len: 15; v_gene: TRBV6-5; CDR3nt: TGTGCCAGCAGCCGCCTTGACAGGCTGGGTAACACCATATATTTT; CDR3aa: CASSRLDRLGNTIYF
j_gene: TRBJ1-2; abundance: -; d_gene: TRBD1; len: 15; v_gene: TRBV28; CDR3nt: TGTGCCAGCAGTTTGGCGTTCAGGGGGATTAGGGGCTACACCTTC; CDR3aa: CASSLAFRGIRGYTF
j_gene: TRBJ2-7; abundance: -; d_gene: -; len: 13; v_gene: TRBV7-9; CDR3nt: TGTGCCAGCAGCCCTGGACAGCTCTACGAGCAGTACTTC; CDR3aa: CASSPGQLYEQYF
j_gene: TRBJ1-2; abundance: -; d_gene: -; len: 16; v_gene: TRBV5-8; CDR3nt: TGTGCCAGCAGCACGAAAACTCGACGGGGGGCCTATGGCTACACCTTC; CDR3aa: CASSTKTRRGAYGYTF
j_gene: TRBJ2-7; abundance: -; d_gene: -; len: 12; v_gene: TRBV7-2; CDR3nt: TGTGCCAGCAGCTTAGCAGTTTACGAGCAGTACTTC; CDR3aa: CASSLAVYEQYF
j_gene: TRBJ2-7; abundance: once; d_gene: -; len: 13; v_gene: TRBV6-5; CDR3nt: TGTGCCAGCAGGATAACGGGTATTGGCGAGCAGTACTTC; CDR3aa: CASRITGIGEQYF
j_gene: TRBJ1-1; abundance: -; d_gene: -; len: 13; v_gene: TRBV19; CDR3nt: TGTGCCAGTAGTCCACAACTAAAATTGGAAGCTTTCTTT; CDR3aa: CASSPQLKLEAFF
j_gene: TRBJ1-1; abundance: -; d_gene: -; len: 14; v_gene: TRBV9; CDR3nt: TGTGCCAGCAGCGTTATGGGGTCGAGCACTGAAGCTTTCTTT; CDR3aa: CASSVMGSSTEAFF
j_gene: TRBJ1-1; abundance: -; d_gene: -; len: 14; v_gene: TRBV18; CDR3nt: TGTGCCAGCTCACCTCTGTCACAGGGTAGGTCGGCTTTCTTT; CDR3aa: CASSPLSQGRSAFF
j_gene: TRBJ2-1; abundance: -; d_gene: -; len: 15; v_gene: TRBV29-1; CDR3nt: TGCAGCGTGGGACAGTTGGGACTAAACTACAATGAGCAGTTCTTC; CDR3aa: CSVGQLGLNYNEQFF
j_gene: TRBJ1-2; abundance: -; d_gene: TRBD1; len: 14; v_gene: TRBV6-5; CDR3nt: TGTGCCAGCAGGCCCCTCGGGGACAGCCTAGTCTACACCTTC; CDR3aa: CASRPLGDSLVYTF
j_gene: TRBJ1-6; abundance: -; d_gene: -; len: 16; v_gene: TRBV24-1; CDR3nt: TGTGCCACCAGTGACCCCGGACAGAACTATAATTCACCCCTCCACTTT; CDR3aa: CATSDPGQNYNSPLHF
j_gene: TRBJ1-1; abundance: -; d_gene: -; len: 13; v_gene: TRBV29-1; CDR3nt: TGCAGCGTTGCAGCAGGGGCCCCCACTGAAGCTTTCTTT; CDR3aa: CSVAAGAPTEAFF
j_gene: TRBJ2-7; abundance: -; d_gene: -; len: 15; v_gene: TRBV7-2; CDR3nt: TGTGCCAGCAGCTTAAGCGTCAGGGGGGCCTACGAGCAGTACTTC; CDR3aa: CASSLSVRGAYEQYF
j_gene: TRBJ1-1; abundance: once; d_gene: -; len: 12; v_gene: TRBV28; CDR3nt: TGTGCCAGCACCTCTTTGGTCACTGAAGCTTTCTTT; CDR3aa: CASTSLVTEAFF
j_gene: TRBJ2-3; abundance: -; d_gene: TRBD1; len: 14; v_gene: TRBV2; CDR3nt: TGTACCAGCATAGGGACAGGGAACCCAGATACGCAGTATTTT; CDR3aa: CTSIGTGNPDTQYF
j_gene: TRBJ1-2; abundance: few; d_gene: TRBD1; len: 16; v_gene: TRBV11-2; CDR3nt: TGTGCCAGCAGCTTATATAACAGGGGGCATAACTATGGCTACACCTTC; CDR3aa: CASSLYNRGHNYGYTF
j_gene: TRBJ2-3; abundance: -; d_gene: TRBD2; len: 15; v_gene: TRBV14; CDR3nt: TGTGCCAGCAGCCACCTAGCGGGGACCACAGATACGCAGTATTTT; CDR3aa: CASSHLAGTTDTQYF
j_gene: TRBJ1-3; abundance: -; d_gene: -; len: 14; v_gene: TRBV7-2; CDR3nt: TGTGCCAGCAGTCCCGACAGTCCTGGAAACACCATATATTTT; CDR3aa: CASSPDSPGNTIYF
j_gene: TRBJ2-5; abundance: once; d_gene: -; len: 14; v_gene: TRBV24-1; CDR3nt: TGTGCCACCAGTGACACGGACCTACAAGAGACCCAGTACTTC; CDR3aa: CATSDTDLQETQYF
j_gene: TRBJ1-2; abundance: -; d_gene: TRBD1; len: 16; v_gene: TRBV30; CDR3nt: TGTGCCTGGAGTGCCCCCGGGACAGGCTACAACTATGGCTACACCTTC; CDR3aa: CAWSAPGTGYNYGYTF
j_gene: TRBJ1-2; abundance: -; d_gene: -; len: 16; v_gene: TRBV6-2/TRBV6-3; CDR3nt: TGTGCCAGCAGTTACGTTAACCGACAGTTAAACTATGGCTACACCTTC; CDR3aa: CASSYVNRQLNYGYTF
j_gene: TRBJ1-6; abundance: -; d_gene: TRBD1; len: 15; v_gene: TRBV9; CDR3nt: TGTGCCAGCAGCGCTAGGGACAGGGGTAATTCACCCCTCCACTTT; CDR3aa: CASSARDRGNSPLHF